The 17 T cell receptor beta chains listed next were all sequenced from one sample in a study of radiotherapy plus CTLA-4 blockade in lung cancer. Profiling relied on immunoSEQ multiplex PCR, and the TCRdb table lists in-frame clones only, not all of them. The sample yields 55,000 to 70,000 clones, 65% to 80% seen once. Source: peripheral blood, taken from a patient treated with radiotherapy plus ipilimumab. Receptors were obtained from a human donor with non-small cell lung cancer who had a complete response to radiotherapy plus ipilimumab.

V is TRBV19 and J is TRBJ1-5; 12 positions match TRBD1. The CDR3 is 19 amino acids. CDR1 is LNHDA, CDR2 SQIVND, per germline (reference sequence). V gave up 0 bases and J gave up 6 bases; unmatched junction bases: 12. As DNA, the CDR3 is TGTGCCAGTAGTATAGATGGGGGAGGGACAGGGGGCGGACGTCAGCCCCAGCATTTT. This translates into CASSIDGGGTGGGRQPQHF.

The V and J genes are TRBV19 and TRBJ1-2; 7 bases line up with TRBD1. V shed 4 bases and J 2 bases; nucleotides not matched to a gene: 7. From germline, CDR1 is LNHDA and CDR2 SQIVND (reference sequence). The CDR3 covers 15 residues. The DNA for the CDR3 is TGTGCCAGTAGTACCATGACAGGGCGAAACTATGGCTACACCTTC. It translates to CASSTMTGRNYGYTF.

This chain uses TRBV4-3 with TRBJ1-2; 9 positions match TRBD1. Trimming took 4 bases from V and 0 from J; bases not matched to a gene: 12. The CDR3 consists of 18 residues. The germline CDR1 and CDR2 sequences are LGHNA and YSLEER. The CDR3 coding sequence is TGCGCCAGCAGCCCCGAGGGGGGACAGGGTTTTTCTAACTATGGCTACACCTTC. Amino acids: CASSPEGGQGFSNYGYTF.

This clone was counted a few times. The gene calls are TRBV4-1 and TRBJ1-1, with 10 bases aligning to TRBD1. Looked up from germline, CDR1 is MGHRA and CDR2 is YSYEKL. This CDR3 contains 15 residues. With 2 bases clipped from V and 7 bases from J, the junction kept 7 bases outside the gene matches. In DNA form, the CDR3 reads TGCGCCAGCAGCCAACGGACAGGGGGAGAGGGTGAAGCTTTCTTT. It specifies CASSQRTGGEGEAFF.

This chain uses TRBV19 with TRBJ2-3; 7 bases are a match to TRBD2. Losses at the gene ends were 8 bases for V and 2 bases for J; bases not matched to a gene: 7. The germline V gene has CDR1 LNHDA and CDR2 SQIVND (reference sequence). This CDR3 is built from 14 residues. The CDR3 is CASHASGATDTQYF. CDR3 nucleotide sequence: TGTGCCAGTCACGCTAGCGGAGCCACAGATACGCAGTATTTT.

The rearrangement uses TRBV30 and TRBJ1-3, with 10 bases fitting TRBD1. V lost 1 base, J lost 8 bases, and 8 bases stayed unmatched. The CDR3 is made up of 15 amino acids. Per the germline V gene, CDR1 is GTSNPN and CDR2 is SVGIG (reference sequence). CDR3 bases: TGTGCCTGGAGTGAAGGACAGGGGGGTCCGGACACCATATATTTT. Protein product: CAWSEGQGGPDTIYF.

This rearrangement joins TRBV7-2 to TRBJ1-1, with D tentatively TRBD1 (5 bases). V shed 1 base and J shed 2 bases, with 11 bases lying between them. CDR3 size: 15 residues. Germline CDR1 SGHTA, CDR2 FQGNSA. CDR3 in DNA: TGTGCCAGCAGCTTAGATTGGGGCCCAAACACTGAAGCTTTCTTT. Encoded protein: CASSLDWGPNTEAFF.

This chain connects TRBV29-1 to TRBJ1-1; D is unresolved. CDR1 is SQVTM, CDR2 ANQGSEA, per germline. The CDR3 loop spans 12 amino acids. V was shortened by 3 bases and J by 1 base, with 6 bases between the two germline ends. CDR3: CSVDEGNTEAFF. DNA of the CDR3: TGCAGCGTTGATGAGGGGAACACTGAAGCTTTCTTT.

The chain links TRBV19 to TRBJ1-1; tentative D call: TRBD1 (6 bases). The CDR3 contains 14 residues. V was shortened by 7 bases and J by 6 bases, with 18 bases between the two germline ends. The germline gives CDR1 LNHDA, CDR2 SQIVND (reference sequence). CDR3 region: CASIDQGGSAEAFF. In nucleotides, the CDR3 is TGTGCCAGTATAGATCAAGGGGGTAGCGCTGAAGCTTTCTTT. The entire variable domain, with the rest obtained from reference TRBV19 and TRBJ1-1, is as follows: DGGITQSPKYLFRKEGQNVTLSCEQNLNHDAMYWYRQDPGQGLRLIYYSQIVNDFQKGDIAEGYSVSREKKESFPLTVTSAQKNPTAFYLCASIDQGGSAEAFFGQGTRLTVV.

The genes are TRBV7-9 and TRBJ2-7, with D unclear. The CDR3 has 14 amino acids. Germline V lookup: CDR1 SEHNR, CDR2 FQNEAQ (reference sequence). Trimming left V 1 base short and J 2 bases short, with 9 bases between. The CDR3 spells CASSLGSSAYEQYV. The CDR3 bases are TGTGCCAGCAGCTTAGGTAGCAGCGCCTACGAGCAGTACGTC.

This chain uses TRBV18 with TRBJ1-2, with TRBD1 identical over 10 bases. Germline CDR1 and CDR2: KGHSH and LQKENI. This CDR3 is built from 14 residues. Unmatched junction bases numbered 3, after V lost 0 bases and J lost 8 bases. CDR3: CASSPPAGQGGYTF. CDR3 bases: TGTGCCAGCTCACCACCGGCGGGACAGGGGGGCTACACCTTC.

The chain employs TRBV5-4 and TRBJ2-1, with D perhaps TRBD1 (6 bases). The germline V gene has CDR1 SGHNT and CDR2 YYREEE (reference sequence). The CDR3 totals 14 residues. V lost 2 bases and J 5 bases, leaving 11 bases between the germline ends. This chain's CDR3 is CASSLQGSDNEQFF. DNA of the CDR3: TGTGCCAGCAGCTTACAGGGTAGTGACAATGAGCAGTTCTTC.

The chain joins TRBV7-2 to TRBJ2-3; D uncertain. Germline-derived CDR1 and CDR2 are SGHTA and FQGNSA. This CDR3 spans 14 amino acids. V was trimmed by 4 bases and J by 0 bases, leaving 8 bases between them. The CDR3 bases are TGTGCCAGCAGCTCGCTACAGAGCACAGATACGCAGTATTTT. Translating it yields CASSSLQSTDTQYF.

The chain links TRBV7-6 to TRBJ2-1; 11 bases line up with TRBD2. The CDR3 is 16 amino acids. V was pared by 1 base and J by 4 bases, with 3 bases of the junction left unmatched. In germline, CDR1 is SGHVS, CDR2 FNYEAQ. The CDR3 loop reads CASSLVAGGPYNEQFF. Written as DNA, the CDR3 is TGTGCCAGCAGCTTAGTAGCGGGAGGGCCTTACAATGAGCAGTTCTTC.

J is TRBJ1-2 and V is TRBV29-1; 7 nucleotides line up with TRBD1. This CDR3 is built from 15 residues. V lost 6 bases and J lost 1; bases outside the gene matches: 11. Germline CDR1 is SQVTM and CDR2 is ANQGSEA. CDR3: CSVITGERGNYGYTF. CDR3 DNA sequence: TGCAGCGTGATAACAGGGGAACGGGGTAACTATGGCTACACCTTC.

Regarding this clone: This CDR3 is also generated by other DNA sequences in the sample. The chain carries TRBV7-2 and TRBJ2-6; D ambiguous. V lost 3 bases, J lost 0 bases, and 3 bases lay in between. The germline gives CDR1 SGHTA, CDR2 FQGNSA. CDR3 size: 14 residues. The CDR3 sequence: CASSFNSGANVLTF. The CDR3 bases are TGTGCCAGCAGCTTCAACTCTGGGGCCAACGTCCTGACTTTC.

CDR3 in DNA: TGTGCCACCAGCTCGATCCCGGGACTCACGGTCTATGGCTACACCTTC. Its translation is CATSSIPGLTVYGYTF. This chain links TRBV15 with TRBJ1-2, with a weak D call TRBD1 (5 bases). CDR1 and CDR2 (germline): LNHNV, YYDKDF (reference sequence). The CDR3 totals 16 residues. V was trimmed by 5 bases and J by 4 bases, leaving 20 bases between them. The full variable domain, completed using reference TRBV15 and TRBJ1-2, is DAMVIQNPRYQVTQFGKPVTLSCSQTLNHNVMYWYQQKSSQAPKLLFHYYDKDFNNEADTPDNFQSRRPNTSFCFLDIRSPGLGDTAMYLCATSSIPGLTVYGYTFGSGTRLTVV.